This T cell receptor beta chain was identified during a study of T cell repertoires in cytomegalovirus infection. Study as a whole: Indications came from public TCR beta signatures; they pointed to CMV infection and to a matching HLA type.

This clonotype was found many times. The antigen remains undetermined. TCRdb re-analysed the reads in MiXCR, keeping a single row per CDR3 protein. In the table there are around 770,000 distinct CDR3 sequences, roughly 29% of which are singletons. Study-wide results and caveats: CMV-specific TCR beta clonotypes restricted by HLA-C were the ones dominating the ex vivo response.

V lost 2 bases and J lost 5; bases outside the gene matches: 2. CDR1 and CDR2 from the germline V gene are SEHNR and FQNEAQ (reference sequence). The CDR3 runs to 14 residues. The sequences come from cultured CD8+ T cells from PBMCs, collected from culture after CMV antigen stimulation. The V gene is TRBV7-9, the J gene TRBJ2-5; 10 positions match TRBD1. This sequence originates from a human donor in good health (CMV status not recorded). Some clones in this sample may be carry-over from other donors' samples. This CDR3 is CASSLSGQGETQYF. CDR3 DNA: TGTGCCAGCAGCTTATCGGGACAGGGGGAGACCCAGTACTTC.